A selection of T cell receptor beta chains follows, all from one sample in a study of CD4 T cell repertoires in COVID-19. The table came from immunoSEQ multiplex PCR; TCRdb's copy has only in-frame clones and leaves some out. Among 65,000 to 95,000 clones listed, about four fifths were seen once. Material: CD4+ T cells from peripheral blood, obtained after recovery from COVID-19. The receptors come from a human donor who had COVID-19. Both conserved end residues are part of each CDR3. A D gene is named only where the DNA matches it firmly. For some rows the clone size is stated as once, few or many, or as a class when expanded; others skip it.

d_gene: -
v_gene: TRBV18
j_gene: TRBJ2-3
abundance: -
CDR3nt: TGTGCCAGCTCACGTCGCGCTAGCACAGATACGCAGTATTTT
CDR3aa: CASSRRASTDTQYF

d_gene: -
v_gene: TRBV18
j_gene: TRBJ1-5
abundance: -
CDR3nt: TGTGCCAGCTCCCCCTCAGGGAATCAGCCCCAGCATTTT
CDR3aa: CASSPSGNQPQHF

d_gene: -
v_gene: TRBV30
j_gene: TRBJ2-7
abundance: -
CDR3nt: TGTGCCTGGAGGAGACACCCTACCTACGAGCAGTACTTC
CDR3aa: CAWRRHPTYEQYF

d_gene: -
v_gene: TRBV5-1
j_gene: TRBJ2-5
abundance: once
CDR3nt: TGCGCCAGCAGCTTAGGGGGCCAAGAGACCCAGTACTTC
CDR3aa: CASSLGGQETQYF

d_gene: TRBD1
v_gene: TRBV19
j_gene: TRBJ1-1
abundance: -
CDR3nt: TGTGCCAGTAGTGGCGACAGGGAGTCCACTGAAGCTTTCTTT
CDR3aa: CASSGDRESTEAFF

d_gene: -
v_gene: TRBV29-1
j_gene: TRBJ2-4
abundance: -
CDR3nt: TGCAGCGTTGAAGAGGGAGGCGGAAACATTCAGTACTTC
CDR3aa: CSVEEGGGNIQYF

d_gene: -
v_gene: TRBV7-9
j_gene: TRBJ2-7
abundance: -
CDR3nt: TGTGCCAGCAGCCCGGACACTATGACCTACGAGCAGTACTTC
CDR3aa: CASSPDTMTYEQYF

d_gene: -
v_gene: TRBV27
j_gene: TRBJ1-1
abundance: -
CDR3nt: TGTGCCAGCAGTTCTCGGGGTACGACTGAAGCTTTCTTT
CDR3aa: CASSSRGTTEAFF

d_gene: -
v_gene: TRBV11-2
j_gene: TRBJ1-3
abundance: -
CDR3nt: TGTGCCAGCAGCTTAGGTCCAGACTCTGGAAACACCATATATTTT
CDR3aa: CASSLGPDSGNTIYF

d_gene: -
v_gene: TRBV6-5
j_gene: TRBJ2-6
abundance: -
CDR3nt: TGTGCCAGCAGTTATTTATTAGGGCGGGGGGCCAACGTCCTGACTTTC
CDR3aa: CASSYLLGRGANVLTF

d_gene: TRBD2
v_gene: TRBV27
j_gene: TRBJ2-1
abundance: -
CDR3nt: TGTGCCAGCAGTCCTAGCGGGAGGCCCCCTGAGGATGAGCAGTTCTTC
CDR3aa: CASSPSGRPPEDEQFF

d_gene: -
v_gene: TRBV12-3/TRBV12-4
j_gene: TRBJ1-5
abundance: -
CDR3nt: TGTGCCAGCAAGACCGGACCCAATCAGCCCCAGCATTTT
CDR3aa: CASKTGPNQPQHF

d_gene: TRBD2
v_gene: TRBV7-2
j_gene: TRBJ2-1
abundance: -
CDR3nt: TGTGCCAGCAGCCTAGGCCGGGGGGGCTTCAATGAGCAGTTCTTC
CDR3aa: CASSLGRGGFNEQFF

d_gene: -
v_gene: TRBV6-2/TRBV6-3
j_gene: TRBJ2-5
abundance: once
CDR3nt: TGTGCCAGCAGCGGGCTTTTAGGGGGGGAGACCCAGTACTTC
CDR3aa: CASSGLLGGETQYF

d_gene: -
v_gene: TRBV6-1
j_gene: TRBJ1-1
abundance: -
CDR3nt: TGTGCCAGCAGCGCCGTGGGGGGGGGATCATCTGAAGCTTTCTTT
CDR3aa: CASSAVGGGSSEAFF

d_gene: TRBD2
v_gene: TRBV15
j_gene: TRBJ2-7
abundance: -
CDR3nt: TGTGCCACCAGCACGGTCCGGGACTACCCCTCCTACGAGCAGTACTTC
CDR3aa: CATSTVRDYPSYEQYF

d_gene: TRBD2
v_gene: TRBV5-4
j_gene: TRBJ2-7
abundance: -
CDR3nt: TGTGCCAGCAGCGCCACTAGCGGGTCCCAGTACGAGCAGTACTTC
CDR3aa: CASSATSGSQYEQYF

d_gene: -
v_gene: TRBV11-2
j_gene: TRBJ2-7
abundance: -
CDR3nt: TGTGCCAGCAGCTTAGTTAGTGGCAGGGGGGGTTTATACGAGCAGTACTTC
CDR3aa: CASSLVSGRGGLYEQYF

d_gene: TRBD1
v_gene: TRBV6-6
j_gene: TRBJ1-1
abundance: once
CDR3nt: TGTGCCAGCAGTCTACAACTTACGGACAGGGGAAACGGTGAAGCTTTCTTT
CDR3aa: CASSLQLTDRGNGEAFF

d_gene: TRBD1
v_gene: TRBV2
j_gene: TRBJ1-4
abundance: -
CDR3nt: TGTGCCAGCAGTGCAGCCGGGACAGGGGATGAAAAACTGTTTTTT
CDR3aa: CASSAAGTGDEKLFF

d_gene: -
v_gene: TRBV2
j_gene: TRBJ2-7
abundance: -
CDR3nt: TGTGCCAGCAGTGTGCCAGGCGCGTTCCGCGAGCAGTACTTC
CDR3aa: CASSVPGAFREQYF

d_gene: -
v_gene: TRBV29-1
j_gene: TRBJ1-1
abundance: -
CDR3nt: TGCAGCGTGACGACCGTGAACACTGAAGCTTTCTTT
CDR3aa: CSVTTVNTEAFF

d_gene: TRBD2
v_gene: TRBV6-5
j_gene: TRBJ2-1
abundance: -
CDR3nt: TGTGCCAGCAGTCTAGCGGGAGGGGACAATGAGCAGTTCTTC
CDR3aa: CASSLAGGDNEQFF

d_gene: -
v_gene: TRBV5-1
j_gene: TRBJ1-1
abundance: -
CDR3nt: TGCGCCAGCAGCCCACCCGGGAAGAGGATGAACACTGAAGCTTTCTTT
CDR3aa: CASSPPGKRMNTEAFF

d_gene: -
v_gene: TRBV27
j_gene: TRBJ1-3
abundance: -
CDR3nt: TGTGCCAGCAGTTTATCCAGAGGGGCTGGAAACACCATATATTTT
CDR3aa: CASSLSRGAGNTIYF

d_gene: TRBD1
v_gene: TRBV19
j_gene: TRBJ2-2
abundance: -
CDR3nt: TGTGCCAGTAGTCCGCGACAGGGAGAATCCGGGGAGCTGTTTTTT
CDR3aa: CASSPRQGESGELFF

d_gene: -
v_gene: TRBV5-1
j_gene: TRBJ2-5
abundance: -
CDR3nt: TGCGCCAGCGCCCAGGGACCCGGCTTTGAGGGGGAGACCCAGTACTTC
CDR3aa: CASAQGPGFEGETQYF

d_gene: -
v_gene: TRBV7-9
j_gene: TRBJ2-7
abundance: few
CDR3nt: TGTGCCAGCAGCTTAGGGGGGGAGGTCTACGAGCAGTACTTC
CDR3aa: CASSLGGEVYEQYF

d_gene: TRBD1
v_gene: TRBV9
j_gene: TRBJ1-3
abundance: -
CDR3nt: TGTGCCAGCAGCATAGGGGACAGCCTCTCTGGAAACACCATATATTTT
CDR3aa: CASSIGDSLSGNTIYF

d_gene: TRBD2
v_gene: TRBV28
j_gene: TRBJ2-7
abundance: once
CDR3nt: TGTGCCAGCAGTTCGCAGACAGGTCCGGGAGGGTACGAGCAGTACTTC
CDR3aa: CASSSQTGPGGYEQYF

d_gene: -
v_gene: TRBV5-1
j_gene: TRBJ1-3
abundance: -
CDR3nt: TGCGCCAGCAGCTTGGGAGAGTCTGGAAACACCATATATTTT
CDR3aa: CASSLGESGNTIYF

d_gene: TRBD2
v_gene: TRBV6-5
j_gene: TRBJ2-2
abundance: -
CDR3nt: TGTGCCAGCAGTCCTGGGGGGGCCGGGGAGCTGTTTTTT
CDR3aa: CASSPGGAGELFF

d_gene: -
v_gene: TRBV5-1
j_gene: TRBJ1-5
abundance: -
CDR3nt: TGCGCCAGCAGACTCGGCACTGGGAATCAGCCCCAGCATTTT
CDR3aa: CASRLGTGNQPQHF

d_gene: TRBD1
v_gene: TRBV28
j_gene: TRBJ2-7
abundance: -
CDR3nt: TGTGCCAGCAGACCTTCCGGGACAGCCTACGAGCAGTACTTC
CDR3aa: CASRPSGTAYEQYF

d_gene: -
v_gene: TRBV5-1
j_gene: TRBJ1-1
abundance: -
CDR3nt: TGCGCCAGCAGCTTGTCCGAATCAGGAGAAACCAATTTT
CDR3aa: CASSLSESGETNF

d_gene: -
v_gene: TRBV5-1
j_gene: TRBJ2-5
abundance: -
CDR3nt: TGCGCCAGCAGCTTGAACACCATGCAGGGGGAGACCCAGTACTTC
CDR3aa: CASSLNTMQGETQYF

d_gene: -
v_gene: TRBV11-1
j_gene: TRBJ2-5
abundance: -
CDR3nt: TGTGCCAGCAGCACATCGGGACGGGAGACCCAGTACTTC
CDR3aa: CASSTSGRETQYF

d_gene: -
v_gene: TRBV12-2
j_gene: TRBJ1-5
abundance: once
CDR3nt: TGTGCAAGTCGCTTAGGGGACAGGGGGCGTCAGCCCCAGCATTTT
CDR3aa: CASRLGDRGRQPQHF

d_gene: -
v_gene: TRBV7-3
j_gene: TRBJ1-2
abundance: many
CDR3nt: TGTGCCAGCAGCTTAGACAATAACTATGGCTACACCTTC
CDR3aa: CASSLDNNYGYTF

d_gene: TRBD2
v_gene: TRBV19
j_gene: TRBJ2-1
abundance: few
CDR3nt: TGTGCCAGTAGTATGGGCCTACTAGCGGGAGGCCCTAGTGAGCAGTTCTTC
CDR3aa: CASSMGLLAGGPSEQFF

d_gene: -
v_gene: TRBV3-1/TRBV3-2
j_gene: TRBJ1-1
abundance: -
CDR3nt: TGTGCCAGCAGCCGGGGGTCGGGGAACACTGAAGCTTTCTTT
CDR3aa: CASSRGSGNTEAFF

d_gene: TRBD1
v_gene: TRBV19
j_gene: TRBJ2-2
abundance: once
CDR3nt: TGTGCCACCATATCACTGGGACAGGGGGTCACCGGGGAGCTGTTTTTT
CDR3aa: CATISLGQGVTGELFF

d_gene: -
v_gene: TRBV3-1/TRBV3-2
j_gene: TRBJ2-2
abundance: -
CDR3nt: TGTGCCAGCAGCCAAGATCTAGGGGCCGGGGAGCTGTTTTTT
CDR3aa: CASSQDLGAGELFF

d_gene: -
v_gene: TRBV5-6
j_gene: TRBJ1-3
abundance: -
CDR3nt: TGTGCCAGCAGCTTGACAGGGACTGGAAACACCATATATTTT
CDR3aa: CASSLTGTGNTIYF

d_gene: TRBD1
v_gene: TRBV7-8
j_gene: TRBJ1-5
abundance: -
CDR3nt: TGTGCCAGCAGCGAAGGGACAGACATCCAGCCCCAGCATTTT
CDR3aa: CASSEGTDIQPQHF

d_gene: TRBD2
v_gene: TRBV3-1/TRBV3-2
j_gene: TRBJ2-4
abundance: -
CDR3nt: TGTGCCAGCAGCCAGGGGGGGGCCAAAAACATTCAGTACTTC
CDR3aa: CASSQGGAKNIQYF

d_gene: -
v_gene: TRBV7-3
j_gene: TRBJ2-5
abundance: -
CDR3nt: TGTGCCAGCAGCTCGCTGGGACGAGGAGAGACCCAGTACTTC
CDR3aa: CASSSLGRGETQYF

d_gene: -
v_gene: TRBV12-3/TRBV12-4
j_gene: TRBJ2-1
abundance: -
CDR3nt: TGTGCCAGCAGTTCTTACAATGAGCAGTTCTTC
CDR3aa: CASSSYNEQFF

d_gene: -
v_gene: TRBV5-4
j_gene: TRBJ1-1
abundance: -
CDR3nt: TGTGCCAGCAGCTCCGACATATATAACACTGAAGCTTTCTTT
CDR3aa: CASSSDIYNTEAFF

d_gene: TRBD1
v_gene: TRBV19
j_gene: TRBJ2-6
abundance: -
CDR3nt: TGTGCCAGTAGTATCCCGGACAGGGGGGCGTCTGGGGCCAACGTCCTGACTTTC
CDR3aa: CASSIPDRGASGANVLTF

d_gene: -
v_gene: TRBV19
j_gene: TRBJ2-7
abundance: -
CDR3nt: TGTGCCAGTAGAGCCCCCGGGGGCGGAACGACCACCTACGAGCAGTACTTC
CDR3aa: CASRAPGGGTTTYEQYF

d_gene: TRBD1
v_gene: TRBV3-1/TRBV3-2
j_gene: TRBJ2-5
abundance: -
CDR3nt: TGTGCCAGCAGCCCAACAGGGGACGAGACCCAGTACTTC
CDR3aa: CASSPTGDETQYF